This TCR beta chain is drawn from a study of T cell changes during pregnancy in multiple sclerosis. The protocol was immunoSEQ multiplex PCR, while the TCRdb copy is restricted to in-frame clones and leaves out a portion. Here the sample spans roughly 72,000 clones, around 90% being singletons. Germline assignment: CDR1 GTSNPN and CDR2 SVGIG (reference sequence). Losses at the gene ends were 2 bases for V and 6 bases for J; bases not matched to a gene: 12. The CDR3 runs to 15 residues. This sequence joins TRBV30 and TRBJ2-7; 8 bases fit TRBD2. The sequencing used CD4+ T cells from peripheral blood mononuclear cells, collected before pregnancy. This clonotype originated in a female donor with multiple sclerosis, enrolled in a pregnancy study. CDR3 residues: CAWSHLRLAQGEQYF. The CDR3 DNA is TGTGCCTGGAGTCATTTGAGACTAGCGCAGGGCGAGCAGTACTTC. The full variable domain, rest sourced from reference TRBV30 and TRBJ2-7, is SQTIHQWPATLVQPVGSPLSLECTVEGTSNPNLYWYRQAAGRGLQLLFYSVGIGQISSEVPQNLSASRPQDRQFILSSKKLLLSDSGFYLCAWSHLRLAQGEQYFGPGTRLTVT.